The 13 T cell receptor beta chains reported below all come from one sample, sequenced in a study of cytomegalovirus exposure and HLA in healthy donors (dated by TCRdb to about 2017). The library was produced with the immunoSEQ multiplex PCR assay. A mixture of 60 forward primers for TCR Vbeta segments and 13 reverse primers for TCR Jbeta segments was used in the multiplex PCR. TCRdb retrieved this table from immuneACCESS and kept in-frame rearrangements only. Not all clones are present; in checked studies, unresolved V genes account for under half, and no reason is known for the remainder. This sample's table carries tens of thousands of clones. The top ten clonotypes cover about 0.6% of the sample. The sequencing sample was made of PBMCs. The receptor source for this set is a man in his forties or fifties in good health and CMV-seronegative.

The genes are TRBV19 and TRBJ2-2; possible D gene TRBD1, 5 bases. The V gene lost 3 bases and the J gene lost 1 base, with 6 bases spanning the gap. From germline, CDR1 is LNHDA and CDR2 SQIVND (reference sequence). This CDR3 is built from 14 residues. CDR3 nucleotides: TGTGCCAGTAGTATCGGACAGAACACCGGGGAGCTGTTTTTT. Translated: CASSIGQNTGELFF.

CDR3 DNA sequence: TGCGCCAGCAGCCGATCTGGACAGGGCCTCGCTGAAGCTTTCTTT. Translating it yields CASSRSGQGLAEAFF. The chain joins TRBV4-3 to TRBJ1-1; the match to TRBD1 covers 8 bases. From germline, CDR1 is LGHNA and CDR2 YSLEER. V was clipped by 4 bases and J by 6 bases; unmatched bases: 10. The CDR3 is made up of 15 amino acids.

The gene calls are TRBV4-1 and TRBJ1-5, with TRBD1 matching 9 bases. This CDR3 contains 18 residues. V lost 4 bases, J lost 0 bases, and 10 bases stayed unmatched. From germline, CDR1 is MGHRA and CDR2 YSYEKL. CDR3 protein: CASSPRQGGRYSNQPQHF. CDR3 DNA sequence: TGCGCCAGCAGCCCGAGACAGGGGGGTAGATATAGCAATCAGCCCCAGCATTTT.

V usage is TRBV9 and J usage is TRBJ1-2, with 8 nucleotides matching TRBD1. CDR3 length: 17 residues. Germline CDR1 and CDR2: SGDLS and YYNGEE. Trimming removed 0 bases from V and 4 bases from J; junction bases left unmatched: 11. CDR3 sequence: CASSVAGTGKRGYGYTF. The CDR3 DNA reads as TGTGCCAGCAGCGTAGCTGGGACAGGCAAGCGGGGCTATGGCTACACCTTC.

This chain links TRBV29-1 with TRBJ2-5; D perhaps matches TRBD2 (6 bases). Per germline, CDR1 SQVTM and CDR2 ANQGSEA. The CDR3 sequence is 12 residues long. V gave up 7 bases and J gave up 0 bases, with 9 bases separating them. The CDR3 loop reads CSARTNQETQYF. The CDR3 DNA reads TGCAGCGCCCGGACTAACCAAGAGACCCAGTACTTC.

The CDR3 DNA is TGTGCCAGCAGCCAACTAGCGGGGGGCCAATACAATGAGCAGTTCTTC. It is translated as CASSQLAGGQYNEQFF. J is TRBJ2-1 and V is TRBV14, with 11 bases lining up with TRBD2. There are 16 residues in the CDR3. Germline assignment: CDR1 SGHDN and CDR2 FVKESK. V was clipped by 2 bases and J by 4 bases; unmatched bases: 4.

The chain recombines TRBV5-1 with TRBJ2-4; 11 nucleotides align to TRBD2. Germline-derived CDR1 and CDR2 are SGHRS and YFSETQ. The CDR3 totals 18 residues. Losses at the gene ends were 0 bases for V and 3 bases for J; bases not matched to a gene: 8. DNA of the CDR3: TGCGCCAGCAGCTTGGTGGGTAGCGGGGGGGCCGGCAAAAACATTCAGTACTTC. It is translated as CASSLVGSGGAGKNIQYF. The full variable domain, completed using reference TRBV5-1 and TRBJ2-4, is KAGVTQTPRYLIKTRGQQVTLSCSPISGHRSVSWYQQTPGQGLQFLFEYFSETQRNKGNFPGRFSGRQFSNSRSEMNVSTLELGDSALYLCASSLVGSGGAGKNIQYFGAGTRLSVL.

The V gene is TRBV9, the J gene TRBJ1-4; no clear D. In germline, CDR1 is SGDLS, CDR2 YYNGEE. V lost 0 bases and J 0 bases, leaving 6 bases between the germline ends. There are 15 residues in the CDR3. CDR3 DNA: TGTGCCAGCAGCGTAGGCGGGGCAACTAATGAAAAACTGTTTTTT. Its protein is CASSVGGATNEKLFF. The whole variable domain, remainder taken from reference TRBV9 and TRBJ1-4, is DSGVTQTPKHLITATGQRVTLRCSPRSGDLSVYWYQQSLDQGLQFLIQYYNGEERAKGNILERFSAQQFPDLHSELNLSSLELGDSALYFCASSVGGATNEKLFFGSGTQLSVL.

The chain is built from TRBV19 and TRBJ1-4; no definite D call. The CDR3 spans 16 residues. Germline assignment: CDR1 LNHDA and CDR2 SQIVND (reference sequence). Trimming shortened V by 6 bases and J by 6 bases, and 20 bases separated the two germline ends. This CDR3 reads CASSIPRGGRYEKLFF. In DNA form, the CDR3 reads TGTGCCAGTAGCATTCCTCGGGGAGGCAGATATGAAAAACTGTTTTTT.

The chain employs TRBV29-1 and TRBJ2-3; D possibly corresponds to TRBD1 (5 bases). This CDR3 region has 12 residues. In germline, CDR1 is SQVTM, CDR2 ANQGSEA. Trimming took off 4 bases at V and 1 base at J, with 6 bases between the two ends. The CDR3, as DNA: TGCAGCGTTGTCAGGGGCACAGATACGCAGTATTTT. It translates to CSVVRGTDTQYF.

DNA of the CDR3: TGTGCCAGCAGTGAATATCGCAGTTCTGACACTGAAGCTTTCTTT. Translated, it gives CASSEYRSSDTEAFF. This chain connects TRBV2 to TRBJ1-1; no firm D call. V was clipped by 2 bases and J by 3 bases, with 13 bases between them. Germline CDR1 and CDR2: SNHLY and FYNNEI. The CDR3 is made up of 15 amino acids.

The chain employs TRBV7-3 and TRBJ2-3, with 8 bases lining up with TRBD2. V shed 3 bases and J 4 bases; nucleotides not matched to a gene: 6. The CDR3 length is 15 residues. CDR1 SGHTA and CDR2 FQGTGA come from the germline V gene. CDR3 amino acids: CASSLILAGSDTQYF. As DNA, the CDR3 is TGTGCCAGCAGCTTGATCCTAGCGGGCTCAGATACGCAGTATTTT.

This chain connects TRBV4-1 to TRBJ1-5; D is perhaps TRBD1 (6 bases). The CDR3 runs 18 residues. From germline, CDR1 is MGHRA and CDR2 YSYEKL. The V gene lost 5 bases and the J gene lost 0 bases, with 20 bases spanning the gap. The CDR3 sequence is CASSSHPGQSYSNQPQHF. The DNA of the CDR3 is TGCGCCAGCAGCTCTCATCCCGGACAGTCTTATAGCAATCAGCCCCAGCATTTT.